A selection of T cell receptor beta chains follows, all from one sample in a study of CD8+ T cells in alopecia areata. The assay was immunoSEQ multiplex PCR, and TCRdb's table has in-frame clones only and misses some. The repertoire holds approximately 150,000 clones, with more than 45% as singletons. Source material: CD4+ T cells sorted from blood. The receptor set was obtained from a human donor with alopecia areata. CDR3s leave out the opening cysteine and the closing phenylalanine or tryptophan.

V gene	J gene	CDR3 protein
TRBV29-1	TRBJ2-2	SGQGPGELF
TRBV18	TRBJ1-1	ASSPQGLEVEAF
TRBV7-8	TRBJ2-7	ASSLGLAGALRGYEQY
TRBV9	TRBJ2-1	ASSVGVGEQF
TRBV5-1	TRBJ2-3	ASSLLSDTQY
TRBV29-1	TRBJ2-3	SVRAGTTDTQY
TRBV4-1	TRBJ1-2	ASSQRGTGRAYGYT
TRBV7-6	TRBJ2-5	ASSSGQGKGTETQY
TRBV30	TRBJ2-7	AWSVLRVYEQY
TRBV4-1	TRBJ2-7	ASSQIGGTYEQY
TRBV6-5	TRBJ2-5	ASSYLAGVGRETQY
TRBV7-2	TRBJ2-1	ASSTSSSGSNEQF
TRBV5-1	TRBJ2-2	ASSLGGTGELF
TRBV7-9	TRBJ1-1	ASRVNTEAF
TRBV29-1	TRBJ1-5	SVARETGQPQH
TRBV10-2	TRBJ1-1	ASRGVTEAF
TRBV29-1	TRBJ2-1	SVSSWNSGSSNEQF
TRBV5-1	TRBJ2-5	ASSPGVGETQY
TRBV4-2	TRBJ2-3	ASSQDGLAGGDTQY
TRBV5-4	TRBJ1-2	ASSLQQRDAYGYT
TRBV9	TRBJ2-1	ASSVVFSYNEQF
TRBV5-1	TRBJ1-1	ASSLVLGPLNTEAF
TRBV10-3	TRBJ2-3	AIKGLAADTQY
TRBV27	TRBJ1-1	ARGGTGKIMNTEAF
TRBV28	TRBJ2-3	ASSFLGEGTDTQY
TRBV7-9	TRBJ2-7	ASGTSGAYEQY
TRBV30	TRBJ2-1	AWSVRGGQF
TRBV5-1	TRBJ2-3	ASSWGEEDTQY
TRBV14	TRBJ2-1	ASSPRMGGSF
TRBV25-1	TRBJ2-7	ASRPTGSYEQY
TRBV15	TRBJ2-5	ATSTPGRRWREGRETQY
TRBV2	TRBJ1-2	ASSLTPNGYT
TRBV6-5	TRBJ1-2	ASSSTGQGATSYT
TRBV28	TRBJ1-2	ASSFGRAYGYT
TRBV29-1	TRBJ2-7	SVVGQADTYEQY
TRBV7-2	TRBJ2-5	ASSLGLTSGSYETQY
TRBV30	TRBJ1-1	AGDRDTEAF
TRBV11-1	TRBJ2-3	ASSLGASSTDTQY
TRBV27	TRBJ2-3	ASGERASDTQY
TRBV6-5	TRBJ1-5	ASRRKGTGSQPQH
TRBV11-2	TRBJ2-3	ASKSSVDTQY
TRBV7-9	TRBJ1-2	ASSFGQGNYGYT
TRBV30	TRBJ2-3	AWGSTDTQY
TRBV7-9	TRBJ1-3	ASSSTGVAGNTIY
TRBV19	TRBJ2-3	ASSISARDTQY
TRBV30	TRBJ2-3	AWREAGKSDTQY
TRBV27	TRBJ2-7	ASSSAGEAFTYEQY
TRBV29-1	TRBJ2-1	SPGTPNNEQF
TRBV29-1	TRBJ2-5	SAPGLIETQY
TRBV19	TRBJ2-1	ASSISGQGFNEQF
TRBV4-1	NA	ASSHETGTYEQY
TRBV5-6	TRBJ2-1	ASTPPGLAGGGSYNEQF
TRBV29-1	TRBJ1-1	SVGASRAF
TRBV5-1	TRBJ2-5	ASSPAGQYQETQY
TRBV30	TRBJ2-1	AWSVKDRAKQF
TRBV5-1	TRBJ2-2	ASRSGTLGAGELF
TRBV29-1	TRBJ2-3	SAFGTDTQY